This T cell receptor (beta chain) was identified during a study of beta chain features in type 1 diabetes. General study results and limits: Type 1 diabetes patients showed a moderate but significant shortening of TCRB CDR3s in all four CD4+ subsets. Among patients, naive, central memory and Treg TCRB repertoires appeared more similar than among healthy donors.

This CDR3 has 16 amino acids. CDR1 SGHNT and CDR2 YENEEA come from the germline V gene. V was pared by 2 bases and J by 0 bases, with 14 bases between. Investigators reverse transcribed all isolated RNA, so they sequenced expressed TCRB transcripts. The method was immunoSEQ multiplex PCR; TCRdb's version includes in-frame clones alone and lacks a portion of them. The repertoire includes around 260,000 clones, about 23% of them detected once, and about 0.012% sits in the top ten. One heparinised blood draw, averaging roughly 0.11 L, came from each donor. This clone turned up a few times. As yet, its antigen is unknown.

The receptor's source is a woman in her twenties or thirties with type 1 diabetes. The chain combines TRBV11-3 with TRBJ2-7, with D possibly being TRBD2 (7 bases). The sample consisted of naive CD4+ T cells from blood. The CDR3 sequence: CASSLRGGASSYEQYF. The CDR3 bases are TGTGCCAGCAGCTTAAGGGGGGGAGCTAGCTCCTACGAGCAGTACTTC.